Shown below are 22 T cell receptor beta chains from a single sample sequenced in a study of glioma-infiltrating T cells. Using RNA template, CDR3s of TCR alpha and beta were amplified with iRepertoire arm-PCR. Using its own MiXCR run on the multiplex PCR reads, TCRdb lists one record per CDR3 protein. The sample contains approximately 110,000 distinct CDR3 sequences, roughly 24% of which appear only once. The sequenced material came from glioma tissue, nonneoplastic brain tissue, or PBMCs (not recorded which). Receptors were obtained from a human donor with low-grade glioma or glioblastoma, undergoing nonglioma brain surgery, or in good health (not recorded which).

This clonotype was seen a handful of times. The chain combines TRBV12-3 or TRBV12-4 with TRBJ1-2; TRBD1 matches at 9 bases. The ends lost 3 bases at V and 5 bases at J; junction bases unmatched: 10. The CDR3 is 16 residues long. CDR3 nucleotides: TGTGCCAGCAGTTTGGGGGACAGGGTTCCAGGGTATGGCTACACCTTC. As protein: CASSLGDRVPGYGYTF.

This clonotype was recorded at least ten times. The chain employs TRBV7-2 and TRBJ2-1, with D perhaps being TRBD1 or TRBD2 (5 bases each). Trimming removed 2 bases from V and 8 bases from J, with 19 bases in between. This CDR3 contains 16 residues. Per the germline V gene, CDR1 is SGHTA and CDR2 is FQGNSA. Here the CDR3 DNA reads TGTGCCAGCAGCTTACAACCGGGACGGATAAGCGATGAGCAGTTCTTC. As protein: CASSLQPGRISDEQFF. Variable domain in full (rest from reference TRBV7-2 and TRBJ2-1): GAGVSQSPSNKVTEKGKDVELRCDPISGHTALYWYRQSLGQGLEFLIYFQGNSAPDKSGLPSDRFSAERTGGSVSTLTIQRTQQEDSAVYLCASSLQPGRISDEQFFGPGTRLTVL.

This clonotype has ten or more counts. V is TRBV4-2 and J is TRBJ1-5, with D uncertain. Looked up from germline, CDR1 is LGHNA and CDR2 is YNFKEQ. The germline V and J ends were trimmed by 0 bases and 4 bases, with 7 bases remaining between them. The CDR3 has 14 amino acids. The CDR3, as DNA: TGTGCCAGCAGCCAAGACTCAGGAAATCAGCCCCAGCATTTT. Translated, it gives CASSQDSGNQPQHF.

This clonotype has more than one count but fewer than ten. V usage is TRBV4-1 and J usage is TRBJ1-6; TRBD1 is a possible D gene (5 bases). There are 21 residues in the CDR3. Between the trimmed V and J ends, which lost 1 base and 0 bases, there was a span of 22 bases. Germline V gene sequence: CDR1 MGHRA, CDR2 YSYEKL. Written as DNA, the CDR3 is TGCGCCAGCAGCCAAGTTAGTCTGGCGGCAGGGCAATACTCCTATAATTCACCCCTCCACTTT. Residues: CASSQVSLAAGQYSYNSPLHF.

In its sample, this clonotype was seen many times. CDR3 sequence reads: CASSFGLDEQFF. CDR3 nucleotide sequence: TGTGCCAGCAGCTTCGGGCTCGATGAGCAGTTCTTC. The gene calls are TRBV7-2 and TRBJ2-1, with D hard to call. Germline CDR1 is SGHTA and CDR2 is FQGNSA. The germline V and J ends were trimmed by 3 bases and 8 bases, with 8 bases remaining between them. CDR3 length equals 12 residues. Variable domain in full (rest from reference TRBV7-2 and TRBJ2-1): GAGVSQSPSNKVTEKGKDVELRCDPISGHTALYWYRQSLGQGLEFLIYFQGNSAPDKSGLPSDRFSAERTGGSVSTLTIQRTQQEDSAVYLCASSFGLDEQFFGPGTRLTVL.

This clonotype has a handful of counts. The chain combines TRBV12-3 or TRBV12-4 with TRBJ2-3; D is undetermined. There are 14 residues in the CDR3. V lost 3 bases, J lost 0 bases, and 7 bases lay in between. This chain's CDR3 is CASSFGPSTDTQYF. Written as DNA, the CDR3 is TGTGCCAGCAGTTTTGGCCCTAGCACAGATACGCAGTATTTT.

The sample holds many counts of this clonotype. The chain carries TRBV7-9 and TRBJ2-1; D is perhaps TRBD2 (6 bases). The CDR3 extends over 16 amino acids. Germline values: CDR1 SEHNR, CDR2 FQNEAQ (reference sequence). Trimming pared 5 bases from V and 7 bases from J, leaving 21 bases between. The CDR3 region is CASSLGPGALANEQFF. The CDR3, as DNA: TGTGCCAGCAGCCTGGGTCCGGGAGCTTTGGCGAATGAGCAGTTCTTC.

This clonotype was picked up many times. The J gene is TRBJ2-7, the V gene TRBV27; D possibly matches TRBD1 or TRBD2 (7 bases each). Germline values: CDR1 MNHEY, CDR2 SMNVEV (reference sequence). V gave up 5 bases and J gave up 5 bases, with 31 bases separating them. There are 19 residues in the CDR3. CDR3 amino acids: CASSPIQGLRLAGRDEQYF. For the CDR3, the DNA is TGTGCCAGCAGTCCAATACAGGGGTTACGACTAGCTGGTCGTGACGAGCAGTACTTC.

This clonotype occurred many times. This chain connects TRBV18 to TRBJ1-5, with 8 bases that match TRBD1. The CDR3 is 14 amino acids. The germline CDR1 and CDR2 sequences are KGHSH and LQKENI. V was clipped by 4 bases and J by 7 bases; unmatched bases: 6. The chain's CDR3 is CASSLGQGLQPQHF. In nucleotides, the CDR3 is TGTGCCAGCTCACTAGGACAGGGACTCCAGCCCCAGCATTTT. Full variable domain (remainder filled in from reference TRBV18 and TRBJ1-5): NAGVMQNPRHLVRRRGQEARLRCSPMKGHSHVYWYRQLPEEGLKFMVYLQKENIIDESGMPKERFSAEFPKEGPSILRIQQVVRGDSAAYFCASSLGQGLQPQHFGDGTRLSIL.

The CDR3 loop reads CSEPAGTSDTRPYNEQFF. In DNA, the CDR3 is TGCAGTGAGCCCGCCGGGACTAGCGACACTCGCCCCTACAATGAGCAGTTCTTC. V and J are TRBV20-1 and TRBJ2-1; the match to TRBD2 covers 10 bases. CDR1 is DFQATT and CDR2 is SNEGSKA in the germline V gene (reference sequence). The ends lost 7 bases at V and 2 bases at J; junction bases unmatched: 17. The CDR3 runs 18 residues.

A word on this clonotype: A clone one base away is much larger, so this may be a read error. The chain is built from TRBV7-2 and TRBJ1-2, with 8 bases fitting TRBD1. V dropped 2 bases and J dropped 2; count of bases not matched to a gene: 10. CDR3 length: 17 residues. Germline V gene sequence: CDR1 SGHTA, CDR2 FQGNSA. CDR3 DNA sequence: TGTGCCAGCAGCTTACGCTACACAGGGGGAGGAAACTATGGCTACACCTTC. It encodes CASSLRYTGGGNYGYTF.

In regard to this clonotype: A much larger clonotype is one base distant, so this may be a read error. J is TRBJ2-3 and V is TRBV4-1; 8 bases fit TRBD2. The CDR3 is 16 amino acids. The germline gives CDR1 MGHRA, CDR2 YSYEKL. The CDR3 DNA follows: TGCGCCAGCGGCCAAGATGCGGGAGGAAGGTCGGGTACGCAGTATTTT. Its translation: CASGQDAGGRSGTQYF.

This clonotype has at least ten counts. The gene calls are TRBV28 and TRBJ2-7, with 7 bases lining up with TRBD2. V was clipped by 4 bases and J by 5 bases; unmatched bases: 11. The CDR3 consists of 15 residues. Germline CDR1 reads MDHEN; CDR2 reads SYDVKM. CDR3: CASSWGGGIGDEQYF. The CDR3 DNA reads TGTGCCAGCAGTTGGGGCGGGGGAATCGGCGACGAGCAGTACTTC.

This clonotype was counted ten times or more. J is TRBJ1-2 and V is TRBV29-1; 7 nucleotides line up with TRBD1. From germline, CDR1 is SQVTM and CDR2 ANQGSEA. With 7 bases clipped from V and 3 bases from J, the junction kept 2 bases outside the gene matches. This CDR3 has 11 residues. The CDR3 DNA is TGCAGCGCCGGACAGGACTATGGCTACACCTTC. Translated, it gives CSAGQDYGYTF.

The chain has TRBV6-1 and TRBJ2-1; 7 bases are a match to TRBD2. Germline V CDR1 and CDR2: MNHNS, SASEGT. The J segment lost 8 bases and the V segment lost 2 bases, leaving 15 bases of the junction unmatched. The CDR3 extends over 17 amino acids. The CDR3 here is CASSESRLAAAYDEQFF. In DNA form, the CDR3 reads TGTGCCAGCAGTGAATCGAGGCTAGCGGCAGCTTACGATGAGCAGTTCTTC.

This clonotype was detected many times. V is TRBV6-2 or TRBV6-3 and J is TRBJ2-1, with D tentatively TRBD2 (5 bases). Between the trimmed V and J ends, which lost 2 bases and 9 bases, there was a span of 8 bases. The CDR3 consists of 12 residues. Looked up from germline, CDR1 is MNHEY and CDR2 is SVGEGT. CDR3: CASSYMGAEQFF. Here the CDR3 DNA reads TGTGCCAGCAGTTACATGGGAGCTGAGCAGTTCTTC.

This clonotype appeared many times. This sequence joins TRBV6-1 and TRBJ2-7; TRBD2 matches at 8 bases. This CDR3 region has 18 residues. Germline CDR1 is MNHNS and CDR2 is SASEGT. V lost 7 bases to trimming and J lost 9 bases; unmatched junction nucleotides: 26. The CDR3 DNA follows: TGTGCCAGCACCCCCTCCGGGGGCGGAGTGAGCGGGAGCTTCTGGCAGTACTTC. This sequence encodes CASTPSGGGVSGSFWQYF.

This clonotype was seen only a few times. The chain employs TRBV4-1 and TRBJ2-7; 9 nucleotides align to TRBD1. Germline V gene data show CDR1 as MGHRA and CDR2 as YSYEKL. Unmatched junction bases numbered 6, after V lost 3 bases and J lost 6 bases. The CDR3 runs to 14 residues. The CDR3, as DNA: TGCGCCAGCAGCCACCGGACAGGGGTTTTCGAGCAGTACTTC. Amino acid sequence: CASSHRTGVFEQYF.

The V and J genes are TRBV5-4 and TRBJ2-3; 12 nucleotides agree with TRBD2. Looked up from germline, CDR1 is SGHNT and CDR2 is YYREEE (reference sequence). The CDR3 is 15 amino acids. The V gene end was trimmed by 4 bases and the J gene end by 3 bases; junction bases not matched to a gene: 3. CDR3 sequence (DNA): TGTGCCAGCAGCCCCGGACTAGCGGGGACAGATACGCAGTATTTT. Translation gives CASSPGLAGTDTQYF.

Worth noting for this clonotype: An end of the junction differs from the germline gene, which may be a read error. The chain carries TRBV5-1 and TRBJ2-7, with D hard to call. This CDR3 has 12 residues. Germline values: CDR1 SGHRS, CDR2 YFSETQ. The CDR3 loop reads CTSSLDHYEQYF. The CDR3 DNA reads as TGCACCAGCAGCTTGGATCATTACGAGCAGTACTTC. The variable domain in full, with the rest retrieved from reference TRBV5-1 and TRBJ2-7, is KAGVTQTPRYLIKTRGQQVTLSCSPISGHRSVSWYQQTPGQGLQFLFEYFSETQRNKGNFPGRFSGRQFSNSRSEMNVSTLELGDSALYLCTSSLDHYEQYFGPGTRLTVT.

On this clonotype itself: The junction shows a germline mismatch at one end, possibly a read error. The rearrangement links TRBV7-9 to TRBJ2-7, with 14 bases aligning to TRBD2. The CDR3 is 18 residues long. Germline assignment: CDR1 SEHNR and CDR2 FQNEAQ (reference sequence). Written as DNA, the CDR3 is TGTGCCAGCAGCGCAGGACTAGCGGGAGGTTCGAGCTCCTACGAGCAGCACTTC. The encoded protein is CASSAGLAGGSSSYEQHF.

This clonotype was detected once. A much larger clone lies a single base off, so this may be a read error. This rearrangement joins TRBV7-2 to TRBJ2-7; 9 nucleotides match TRBD2. The CDR3 is 16 amino acids. Looked up from germline, CDR1 is SGHTA and CDR2 is FQGNSA. V lost 6 bases, J lost 2 bases, and 11 bases stayed unmatched. The CDR3 protein is CASRLPLREGPYEQYF. CDR3 DNA sequence: TGTGCCAGCAGACTCCCCTTGCGGGAGGGCCCCTACGAGCAGTACTTC.